These 26 T cell receptor beta chains share one sample of origin, sequenced in a study of CD8+ T cells in alopecia areata. After isolation, RNA underwent reverse transcription to generate cDNA as the sequencing template. Assay: immunoSEQ multiplex PCR; the TCRdb copy retains only in-frame clones and omits some. This sample has 200,000 to 250,000 clones, with about 57% found just once. Treatment in this sample: oral pan-JAK inhibitor, 5-10 mg twice daily. This sample comprised CD4+ T cells sorted from blood, obtained at week 4, from a patient treated with tofacitinib. The origin of the receptors is a human donor with alopecia areata.

The gene calls are TRBV5-1 and TRBJ1-1; D unclear. Per germline, CDR1 SGHRS and CDR2 YFSETQ. The germline V and J ends were trimmed by 5 bases and 6 bases, with 8 bases remaining between them. This CDR3 region has 11 residues. For the CDR3, the DNA is TGCGCCAGCAGATTAGAGGCTGAAGCTTTCTTT. Amino acids: CASRLEAEAFF.

The genes are TRBV13 and TRBJ1-1, with D uncertain. Per the germline V gene, CDR1 is PRHDT and CDR2 is FYEKMQ (reference sequence). The CDR3 extends over 14 amino acids. V lost 5 bases and J 3 bases, leaving 13 bases between the germline ends. CDR3 protein: CASSLRRTYTEAFF. The CDR3 region has the DNA TGTGCCAGCAGCCTACGTCGAACCTACACTGAAGCTTTCTTT. Filled out from reference TRBV13 and TRBJ1-1, the complete variable domain reads AAGVIQSPRHLIKEKRETATLKCYPIPRHDTVYWYQQGPGQDPQFLISFYEKMQSDKGSIPDRFSAQQFSDYHSELNMSSLELGDSALYFCASSLRRTYTEAFFGQGTRLTVV.

This clone was detected a few times. The gene calls are TRBV5-1 and TRBJ1-1; D gene ambiguous. This CDR3 comprises 14 residues. Trimming shortened V by 0 bases and J by 2 bases, and 8 bases separated the two germline ends. Per germline, CDR1 SGHRS and CDR2 YFSETQ. CDR3 nucleotide sequence: TGCGCCAGCAGCTTGGGATCGGGCAACACTGAAGCTTTCTTT. Its protein is CASSLGSGNTEAFF. Full variable domain (rest looked up from reference TRBV5-1 and TRBJ1-1): KAGVTQTPRYLIKTRGQQVTLSCSPISGHRSVSWYQQTPGQGLQFLFEYFSETQRNKGNFPGRFSGRQFSNSRSEMNVSTLELGDSALYLCASSLGSGNTEAFFGQGTRLTVV.

This clone was detected a few times. The chain joins TRBV6-6 to TRBJ2-5; 9 nucleotides match TRBD2. V shed 5 bases and J 1 base; nucleotides not matched to a gene: 5. CDR3 length: 15 amino acids. Germline V gene lookup returns CDR1 MNHNY and CDR2 SVGAGI (reference sequence). The CDR3 DNA is TGTGCCAGCAGTCTTGCAGCGGGGGGCCAAGAGACCCAGTACTTC. It codes for CASSLAAGGQETQYF.

This clone has a handful of counts. J is TRBJ2-1 and V is TRBV7-2; possible D gene TRBD2, 6 bases. V gave up 5 bases and J gave up 7 bases, with 15 bases separating them. Per germline, CDR1 SGHTA and CDR2 FQGNSA. This CDR3 is built from 14 residues. For the CDR3, the DNA is TGTGCCAGCAGCCCACAAGCAGGGAGGAATGAGCAGTTCTTC. Residues: CASSPQAGRNEQFF.

The chain couples TRBV19 to TRBJ2-2; weak D call: TRBD2 (5 bases). CDR1 and CDR2 (germline): LNHDA, SQIVND (reference sequence). V dropped 4 bases and J dropped 3 bases, with 15 bases sitting between them. The CDR3 covers 16 residues. The CDR3 spells CASSTREGRDTGELFF. For the CDR3, the DNA is TGTGCCAGTAGTACCCGCGAGGGTAGGGACACCGGGGAGCTGTTTTTT.

This clone occurred a few times. The V call is TRBV15, the J call TRBJ1-1; D perhaps matches TRBD1 (5 bases). Germline CDR1 reads LNHNV; CDR2 reads YYDKDF (reference sequence). This CDR3 comprises 17 residues. V was cut by 5 bases and J by 0 bases, with 19 bases left in between. As DNA, the CDR3 is TGTGCCACCAGCCCGGGACGACGCGCCCTGTTGAACACTGAAGCTTTCTTT. It is translated as CATSPGRRALLNTEAFF.

This clone turned up a few times. The chain has TRBV12-5 and TRBJ1-5; no clear D. There are 12 residues in the CDR3. Between the trimmed V and J ends, which lost 3 bases and 9 bases, there was a span of 9 bases. CDR1 LGHNT and CDR2 FRNRAP come from the germline V gene. CDR3 DNA: TGTGCTAGTGGTTTAAGCCCCGGGCCCCAGCATTTT. Encoded protein: CASGLSPGPQHF. The complete variable domain, with remaining parts taken from reference TRBV12-5 and TRBJ1-5, reads DARVTQTPRHKVTEMGQEVTMRCQPILGHNTVFWYRQTMMQGLELLAYFRNRAPLDDSGMPKDRFSAEMPDATLATLKIQPSEPRDSAVYFCASGLSPGPQHFGDGTRLSIL.

V gene TRBV30 combines with J gene TRBJ1-6, with D possibly being TRBD1 (5 bases). V shed 1 base and J shed 9 bases, with 13 bases lying between them. The germline CDR1 and CDR2 sequences are GTSNPN and SVGIG (reference sequence). CDR3 length: 14 amino acids. The CDR3 is CAWSAGARSSPLHF. CDR3 nucleotide sequence: TGTGCCTGGAGTGCCGGGGCTCGGTCTTCACCCCTCCACTTT.

The J gene is TRBJ2-7, the V gene TRBV6-6; possibly TRBD2 for D (6 bases). Trimming removed 5 bases from V and 1 base from J, with 9 bases in between. Germline lookup yields CDR1 MNHNY and CDR2 SVGAGI (reference sequence). CDR3 length equals 13 residues. CDR3 sequence reads: CASSPRGSYEQYF. CDR3 nucleotides: TGTGCCAGCAGTCCTCGGGGGTCCTACGAGCAGTACTTC.

The rearrangement uses TRBV11-2 and TRBJ1-2, with TRBD1 as a possible D gene (6 bases). The CDR3 length is 14 residues. Germline CDR1 and CDR2: SGHAT and FQNNGV. V lost 2 bases and J 4 bases, leaving 11 bases between the germline ends. The chain's CDR3 is CASSLLQGSYGYTF. CDR3 sequence (DNA): TGTGCCAGCAGCTTATTACAGGGTAGCTATGGCTACACCTTC.

This chain uses TRBV18 with TRBJ1-2, with TRBD1 identical over 7 bases. This CDR3 has 15 residues. V lost 3 bases and J lost 0; bases outside the gene matches: 4. Per germline, CDR1 KGHSH and CDR2 LQKENI. The CDR3 loop reads CASSPPGQPNYGYTF. DNA for the CDR3: TGTGCCAGCTCACCCCCGGGACAGCCTAACTATGGCTACACCTTC.

The chain is built from TRBV7-9 and TRBJ1-2; the D is unclear. Trimming shortened V by 5 bases and J by 4 bases, and 11 bases separated the two germline ends. Looked up from germline, CDR1 is SEHNR and CDR2 is FQNEAQ (reference sequence). The CDR3 loop spans 13 amino acids. CDR3 DNA sequence: TGTGCCAGCAGCGGTACCACCTCCTATGGCTACACCTTC. Protein product: CASSGTTSYGYTF.

The sample holds a few counts of this clone. The chain recombines TRBV14 with TRBJ2-7; D call uncertain. CDR1 and CDR2 from the germline V gene are SGHDN and FVKESK. The CDR3 is made up of 16 amino acids. Deletions cut 3 bases from V and 3 bases from J, with 18 bases between. Written as DNA, the CDR3 is TGTGCCAGCAGCCATCATTCGGCATTTTCGGGCTACGAGCAGTACTTC. Translation: CASSHHSAFSGYEQYF.

The V gene is TRBV10-3, the J gene TRBJ2-7; the D is unclear. Per the germline V gene, CDR1 is ENHRY and CDR2 is SYGVKD. V shed 2 bases and J shed 0 bases, with 8 bases lying between them. CDR3 length: 14 amino acids. The CDR3 loop is CAISEDASSYEQYF. The CDR3 nucleotides are TGTGCCATCAGTGAGGATGCGAGCTCCTACGAGCAGTACTTC.

This clone has a single count. The V gene is TRBV2, the J gene TRBJ2-7; possible D gene TRBD2, 6 bases. The CDR3 extends over 12 amino acids. Trimming took 4 bases from V and 6 from J, leaving 10 bases between them. Germline V CDR1 and CDR2: SNHLY, FYNNEI. The CDR3 is CASSVIGGEQYF. The CDR3 DNA reads TGTGCCAGCAGTGTGATCGGGGGCGAGCAGTACTTC.

The chain recombines TRBV29-1 with TRBJ1-1; the D gene is possibly TRBD1 (6 bases). Germline CDR1 and CDR2: SQVTM and ANQGSEA. The ends were cut back, 2 bases at V and 10 bases at J, with 11 bases in the middle. The CDR3 consists of 11 residues. CDR3: CSVERTARAFF. DNA for the CDR3: TGCAGCGTTGAAAGGACAGCGAGAGCTTTCTTT.

The chain uses TRBV29-1 and TRBJ1-2; D is perhaps TRBD1 (6 bases). The CDR3 spans 13 residues. With 2 bases removed from V and 4 bases from J, the gap between germline ends came to 11 bases. Germline V gene lookup returns CDR1 SQVTM and CDR2 ANQGSEA. CDR3 in amino acids: CSVEQGIGYGYTF. In DNA form, the CDR3 reads TGCAGCGTTGAACAGGGGATCGGCTATGGCTACACCTTC.

On this clone: At one end, the junction sequence differs from germline, possibly due to a read error. CDR3 sequence reads: CATSREKRGASYNEQFF. As DNA, the CDR3 is TGTGCCACCAGCCGAGAGAAGCGGGGGGCGTCCTACAATGAGCAGTTCTTC. This chain joins TRBV15 and TRBJ2-1, with 9 bases matching TRBD2. The CDR3 covers 17 residues. CDR1 LNHNV and CDR2 YYDKDF come from the germline V gene (reference sequence).

The chain links TRBV9 to TRBJ2-3, with unresolved D. The CDR3 has 15 amino acids. CDR1 and CDR2 (germline): SGDLS, YYNGEE. V was pared by 0 bases and J by 0 bases, with 8 bases between. CDR3: CASSVVQASTDTQYF. The CDR3 coding sequence is TGTGCCAGCAGCGTAGTGCAGGCTAGCACAGATACGCAGTATTTT. Drawing the rest from reference TRBV9 and TRBJ2-3, the complete variable domain is DSGVTQTPKHLITATGQRVTLRCSPRSGDLSVYWYQQSLDQGLQFLIQYYNGEERAKGNILERFSAQQFPDLHSELNLSSLELGDSALYFCASSVVQASTDTQYFGPGTRLTVL.

The rearrangement links TRBV6-1 to TRBJ1-5, with 8 bases identical to TRBD1. This CDR3 comprises 13 residues. Germline V gives CDR1 MNHNS, CDR2 SASEGT. The V segment lost 8 bases and the J segment 2 bases; nucleotides outside the gene matches: 2. The CDR3 loop is CASQDRGNQPQHF. The CDR3 region has the DNA TGTGCCAGCCAGGACAGGGGCAATCAGCCCCAGCATTTT.

Note on this clone: Other DNA sequences in this specimen translate into the identical CDR3. The rearrangement uses TRBV29-1 and TRBJ1-5; D might be TRBD1 (5 bases). This CDR3 spans 13 amino acids. Trimming cost V 4 bases and J 0 bases, with 7 bases left between them. CDR1 is SQVTM and CDR2 is ANQGSEA in the germline V gene. The CDR3 protein is CSVAGNSNQPQHF. In DNA form, the CDR3 reads TGCAGCGTTGCAGGGAATAGCAATCAGCCCCAGCATTTT.

This clone was seen more than once but under ten times. This chain joins TRBV29-1 and TRBJ1-5; weak D call: TRBD1 (6 bases). CDR1 is SQVTM, CDR2 ANQGSEA, per germline. The CDR3 sequence is 12 residues long. V lost 5 bases and J lost 5, with 10 bases in between. The CDR3 DNA reads as TGCAGCGTTTCAGCAGGGGATCAGCCCCAGCATTTT. This sequence encodes CSVSAGDQPQHF.

This chain connects TRBV30 to TRBJ1-5; D unclear. The CDR3 is 13 amino acids. The V and J ends lost 0 bases and 3 bases respectively, with 6 bases between them. Germline V gives CDR1 GTSNPN, CDR2 SVGIG (reference sequence). CDR3 DNA: TGTGCCTGGAGTGTCAGGAACAATCAGCCCCAGCATTTT. Amino acid sequence: CAWSVRNNQPQHF.

The gene calls are TRBV29-1 and TRBJ2-7; no reliable D call. The CDR3 sequence is 12 residues long. CDR1 and CDR2 (germline): SQVTM, ANQGSEA. Trimming left V 5 bases short and J 7 bases short, with 15 bases between. DNA for the CDR3: TGCAGCGTTAGCAGCCATAACCGGGAGCAGTACTTC. Encoded protein: CSVSSHNREQYF.

This chain links TRBV6-1 with TRBJ2-3; TRBD1 aligns across 7 bases. In germline, CDR1 is MNHNS, CDR2 SASEGT. V lost 9 bases, J lost 6 bases, and 15 bases stayed unmatched. The CDR3 extends over 15 amino acids. This chain's CDR3 is CASILQGNLRDTQYF. The CDR3 DNA follows: TGTGCCAGTATATTACAGGGGAACCTTCGGGATACGCAGTATTTT.